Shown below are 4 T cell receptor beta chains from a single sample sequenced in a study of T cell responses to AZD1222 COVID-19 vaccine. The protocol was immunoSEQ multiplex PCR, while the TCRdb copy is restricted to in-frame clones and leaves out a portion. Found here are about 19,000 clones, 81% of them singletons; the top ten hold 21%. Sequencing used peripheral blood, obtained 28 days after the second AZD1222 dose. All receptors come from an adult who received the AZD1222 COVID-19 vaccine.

The CDR3 loop reads CASTDRLRTNEKLFF. The CDR3 region has the DNA TGTGCCAGTACGGACAGGCTAAGGACTAATGAAAAACTGTTTTTT. This sequence joins TRBV19 and TRBJ1-4; TRBD1 agrees at 7 bases. Per germline, CDR1 LNHDA and CDR2 SQIVND (reference sequence). The ends lost 7 bases at V and 2 bases at J; junction bases unmatched: 7. The CDR3 extends over 15 amino acids.

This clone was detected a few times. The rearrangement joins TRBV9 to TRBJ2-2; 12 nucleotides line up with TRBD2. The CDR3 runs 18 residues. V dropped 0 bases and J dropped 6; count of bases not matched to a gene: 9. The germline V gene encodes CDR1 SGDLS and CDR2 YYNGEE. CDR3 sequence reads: CASSVGLAGGSAAGELFF. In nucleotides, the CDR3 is TGTGCCAGCAGCGTAGGGCTAGCGGGAGGGTCGGCTGCCGGGGAGCTGTTTTTT.

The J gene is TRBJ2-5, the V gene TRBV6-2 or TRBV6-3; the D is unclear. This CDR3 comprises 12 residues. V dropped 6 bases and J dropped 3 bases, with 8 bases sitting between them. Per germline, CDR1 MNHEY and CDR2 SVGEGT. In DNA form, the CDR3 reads TGTGCCAGCAGCCCTTTCGAAGAGACCCAGTACTTC. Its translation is CASSPFEETQYF.

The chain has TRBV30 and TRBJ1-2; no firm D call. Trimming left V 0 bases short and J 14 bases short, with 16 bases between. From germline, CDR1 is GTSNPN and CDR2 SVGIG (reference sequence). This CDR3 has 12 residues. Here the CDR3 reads CAWSVLGPVGTF. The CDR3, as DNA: TGTGCCTGGAGTGTACTTGGGCCGGTTGGGACCTTC.